The sequence of this T cell receptor (beta chain) was determined in a study of cytomegalovirus exposure and HLA in healthy donors. Primers included in the PCR were 60 Vbeta and 13 Jbeta primers. Repertoires were generated with immunoSEQ multiplex PCR, while TCRdb's copy carries only in-frame clones and drops some. Altogether 200,000 to 250,000 clones are present, about 80% being singletons, with the ten largest covering about 7.5%. CDR3 length: 16 amino acids. Trimming at V came to 6 bases and at J to 2 bases, leaving 13 bases not matched to a gene. From germline, CDR1 is SNHLY and CDR2 FYNNEI. Concerning this clone itself: The antigen remains unidentified.

Study-wide points: HLA alleles showed associations with 16,951 TCR beta sequences in a later analysis, at a 0.05 false discovery rate. In a later analysis, a missense DCLRE1C variant was linked to TCR beta V- and J-gene trimming. The majority of TCR sequences were rare, yet some public TCRs appeared in many donors.

Sequenced sample: PBMCs. The chain joins TRBV2 to TRBJ2-7, with 7 bases identical to TRBD2. This receptor was obtained from a woman aged 60-75 years in good health and CMV-seropositive. CDR3 protein: CASRGGTQPSTYEQYF. For the CDR3, the DNA is TGTGCCAGCAGGGGGGGGACTCAACCCTCTACCTACGAGCAGTACTTC.